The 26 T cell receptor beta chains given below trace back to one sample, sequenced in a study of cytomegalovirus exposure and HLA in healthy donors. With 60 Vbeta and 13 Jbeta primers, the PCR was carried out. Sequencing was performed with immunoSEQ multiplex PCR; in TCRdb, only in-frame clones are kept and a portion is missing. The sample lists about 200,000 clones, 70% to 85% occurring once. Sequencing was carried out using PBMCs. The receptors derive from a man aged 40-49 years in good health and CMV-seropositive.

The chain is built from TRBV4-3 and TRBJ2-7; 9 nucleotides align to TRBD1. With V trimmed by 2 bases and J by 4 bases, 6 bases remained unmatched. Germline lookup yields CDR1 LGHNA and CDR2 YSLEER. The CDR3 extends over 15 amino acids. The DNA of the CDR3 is TGCGCCAGCAGCCAATCCGGACAGGGGATTTACGAGCAGTACTTC. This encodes CASSQSGQGIYEQYF.

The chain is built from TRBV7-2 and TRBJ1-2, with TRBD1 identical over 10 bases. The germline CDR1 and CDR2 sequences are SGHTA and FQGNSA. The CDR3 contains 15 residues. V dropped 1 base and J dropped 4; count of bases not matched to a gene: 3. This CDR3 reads CASSLEWTGGYGYTF. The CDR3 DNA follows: TGTGCCAGCAGCTTAGAATGGACAGGGGGCTATGGCTACACCTTC.

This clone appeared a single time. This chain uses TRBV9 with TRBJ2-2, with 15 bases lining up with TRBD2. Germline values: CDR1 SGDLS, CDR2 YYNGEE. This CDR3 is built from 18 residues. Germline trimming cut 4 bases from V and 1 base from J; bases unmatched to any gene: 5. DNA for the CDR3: TGTGCCAGCAGCTTCGGACTAGCGGGGGGGGAGAACACCGGGGAGCTGTTTTTT. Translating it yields CASSFGLAGGENTGELFF.

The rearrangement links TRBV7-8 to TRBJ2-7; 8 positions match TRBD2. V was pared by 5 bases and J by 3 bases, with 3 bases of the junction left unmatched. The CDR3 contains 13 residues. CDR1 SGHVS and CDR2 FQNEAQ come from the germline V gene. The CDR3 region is CASSPGLDYEQYF. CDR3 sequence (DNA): TGTGCCAGCAGCCCGGGACTAGACTACGAGCAGTACTTC.

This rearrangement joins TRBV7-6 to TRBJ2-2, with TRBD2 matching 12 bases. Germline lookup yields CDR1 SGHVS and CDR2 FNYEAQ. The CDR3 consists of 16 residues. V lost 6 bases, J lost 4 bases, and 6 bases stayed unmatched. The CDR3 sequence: CASRRLAGDITGELFF. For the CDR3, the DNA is TGTGCCAGCAGGCGACTAGCGGGGGATATCACCGGGGAGCTGTTTTTT. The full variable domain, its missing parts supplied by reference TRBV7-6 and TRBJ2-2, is GAGVSQSPRYKVTKRGQDVALRCDPISGHVSLYWYRQALGQGPEFLTYFNYEAQQDKSGLPNDRFSAERPEGSISTLTIQRTEQRDSAMYRCASRRLAGDITGELFFGEGSRLTVL.

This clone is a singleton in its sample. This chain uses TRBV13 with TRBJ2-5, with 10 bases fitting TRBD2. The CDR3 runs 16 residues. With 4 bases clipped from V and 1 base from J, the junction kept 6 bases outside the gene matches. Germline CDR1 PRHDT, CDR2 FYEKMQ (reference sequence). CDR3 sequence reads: CASSWEREGRQETQYF. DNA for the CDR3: TGTGCCAGCAGCTGGGAGCGGGAGGGCCGCCAAGAGACCCAGTACTTC.

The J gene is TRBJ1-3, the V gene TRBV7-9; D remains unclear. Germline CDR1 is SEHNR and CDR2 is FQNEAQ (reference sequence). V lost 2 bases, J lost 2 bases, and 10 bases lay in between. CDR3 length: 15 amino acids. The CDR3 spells CASSLPSGTGNTIYF. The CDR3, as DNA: TGTGCCAGCAGCTTACCCTCAGGTACTGGAAACACCATATATTTT.

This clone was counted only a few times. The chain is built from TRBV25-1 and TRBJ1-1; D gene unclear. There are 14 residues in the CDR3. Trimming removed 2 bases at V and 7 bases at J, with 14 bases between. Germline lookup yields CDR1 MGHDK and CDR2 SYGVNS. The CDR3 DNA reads TGTGCCAGCAGTGAAGTGAACAGACCCGATGAAGCTTTCTTT. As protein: CASSEVNRPDEAFF.

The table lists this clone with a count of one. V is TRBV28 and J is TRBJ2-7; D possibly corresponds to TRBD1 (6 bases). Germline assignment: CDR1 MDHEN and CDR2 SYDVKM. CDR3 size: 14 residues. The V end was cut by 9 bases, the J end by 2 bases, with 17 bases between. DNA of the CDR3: TGTGCCAGTTACGAACAGGGTAGGGCCTACGAGCAGTACTTC. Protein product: CASYEQGRAYEQYF.

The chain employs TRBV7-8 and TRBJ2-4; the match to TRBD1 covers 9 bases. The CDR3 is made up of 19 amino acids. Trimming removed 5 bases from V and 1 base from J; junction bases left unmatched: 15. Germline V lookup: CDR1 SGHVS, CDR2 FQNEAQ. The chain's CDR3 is CASSHRDRVLSEAKNIQYF. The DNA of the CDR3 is TGTGCCAGCAGCCACCGGGACAGGGTGTTGAGTGAGGCCAAAAACATTCAGTACTTC.

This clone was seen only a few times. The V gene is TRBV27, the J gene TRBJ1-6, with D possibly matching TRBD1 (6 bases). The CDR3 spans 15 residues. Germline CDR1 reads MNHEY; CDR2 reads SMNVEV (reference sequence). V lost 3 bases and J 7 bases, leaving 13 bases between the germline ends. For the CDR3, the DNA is TGTGCCAGCAGTTTGGCAGGGGTCGAAAATTCACCCCTCCACTTT. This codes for CASSLAGVENSPLHF.

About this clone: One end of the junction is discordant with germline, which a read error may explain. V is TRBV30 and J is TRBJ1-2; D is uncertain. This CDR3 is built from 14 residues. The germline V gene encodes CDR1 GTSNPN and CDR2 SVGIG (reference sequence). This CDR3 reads CAWSRRASDYGYPF. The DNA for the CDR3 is TGTGCCTGGAGCAGGAGGGCTTCGGACTATGGCTACCCCTTC.

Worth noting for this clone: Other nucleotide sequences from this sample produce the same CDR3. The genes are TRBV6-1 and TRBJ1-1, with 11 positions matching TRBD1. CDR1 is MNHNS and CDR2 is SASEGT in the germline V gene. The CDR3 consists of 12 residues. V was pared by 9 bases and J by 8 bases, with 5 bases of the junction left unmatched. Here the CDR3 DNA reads TGTGCCAGTATTGGGGACAGGGGGGAAGCTTTCTTT. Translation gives CASIGDRGEAFF.

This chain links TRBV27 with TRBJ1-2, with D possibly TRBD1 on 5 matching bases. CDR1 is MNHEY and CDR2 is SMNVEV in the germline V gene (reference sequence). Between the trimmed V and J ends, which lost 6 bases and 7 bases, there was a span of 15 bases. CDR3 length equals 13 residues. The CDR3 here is CASRDPGHGGYTF. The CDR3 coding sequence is TGTGCCAGCAGAGACCCAGGGCATGGTGGCTACACCTTC.

As DNA, the CDR3 is TGCGCCAGCAGCGGACTAGCGGCTGGGGGAGACGTGGAGACCCAGTACTTC. It codes for CASSGLAAGGDVETQYF. The rearrangement uses TRBV5-1 and TRBJ2-5; 10 bases match TRBD2. The J segment lost 5 bases and the V segment lost 4 bases, leaving 14 bases of the junction unmatched. This CDR3 has 17 residues. The germline V gene has CDR1 SGHRS and CDR2 YFSETQ.

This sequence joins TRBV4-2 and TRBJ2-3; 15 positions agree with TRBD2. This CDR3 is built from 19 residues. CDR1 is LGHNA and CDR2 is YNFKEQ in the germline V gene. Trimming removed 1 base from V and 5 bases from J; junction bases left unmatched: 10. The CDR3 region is CASSQGGLAGGSGGDTQYF. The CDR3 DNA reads TGTGCCAGCAGCCAAGGAGGACTAGCGGGAGGGAGCGGTGGAGATACGCAGTATTTT.

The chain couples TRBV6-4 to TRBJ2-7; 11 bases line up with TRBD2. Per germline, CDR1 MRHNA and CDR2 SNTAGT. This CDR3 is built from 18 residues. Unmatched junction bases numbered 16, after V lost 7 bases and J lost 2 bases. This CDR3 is CASKPTGATSGNPYEQYF. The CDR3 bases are TGTGCCAGCAAACCGACAGGGGCGACTAGCGGGAACCCCTACGAGCAGTACTTC.

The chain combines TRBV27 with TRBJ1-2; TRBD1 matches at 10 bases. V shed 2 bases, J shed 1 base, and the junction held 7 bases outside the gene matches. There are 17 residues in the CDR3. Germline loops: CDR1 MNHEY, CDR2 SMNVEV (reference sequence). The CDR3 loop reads CASSLRDRGSLNYGYTF. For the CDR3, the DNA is TGTGCCAGCAGTTTACGGGACAGGGGTTCCCTTAACTATGGCTACACCTTC.

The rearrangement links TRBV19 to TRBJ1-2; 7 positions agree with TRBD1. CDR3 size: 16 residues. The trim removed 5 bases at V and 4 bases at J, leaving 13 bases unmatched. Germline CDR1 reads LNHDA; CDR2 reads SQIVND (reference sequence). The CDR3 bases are TGTGCCAGTAGTTTCTCCCGGGACAGTGAACCCTATGGCTACACCTTC. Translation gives CASSFSRDSEPYGYTF.

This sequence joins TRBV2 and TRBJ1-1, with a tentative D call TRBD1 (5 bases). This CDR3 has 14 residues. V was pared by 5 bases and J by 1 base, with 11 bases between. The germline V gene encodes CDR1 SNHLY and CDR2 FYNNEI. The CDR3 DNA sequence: TGTGCCAGCAGTCACAGGATGGGGAACACTGAAGCTTTCTTT. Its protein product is CASSHRMGNTEAFF.

The CDR3 here is CASSESRGSTEAFF. Written as DNA, the CDR3 is TGCGCCAGCAGTGAGTCCCGAGGGAGCACTGAAGCTTTCTTT. The chain carries TRBV10-1 and TRBJ1-1; no definite D call. Germline loops: CDR1 WNHNN, CDR2 SYGVQD (reference sequence). Between the trimmed V and J ends, which lost 0 bases and 4 bases, there was a span of 9 bases. This CDR3 contains 14 residues.

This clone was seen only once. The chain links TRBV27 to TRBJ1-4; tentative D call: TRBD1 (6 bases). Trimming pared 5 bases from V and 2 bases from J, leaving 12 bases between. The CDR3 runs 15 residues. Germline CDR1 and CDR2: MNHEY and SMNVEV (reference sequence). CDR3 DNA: TGTGCCAGCAGTCCTACAGGGACCACTAATGAAAAACTGTTTTTT. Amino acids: CASSPTGTTNEKLFF.

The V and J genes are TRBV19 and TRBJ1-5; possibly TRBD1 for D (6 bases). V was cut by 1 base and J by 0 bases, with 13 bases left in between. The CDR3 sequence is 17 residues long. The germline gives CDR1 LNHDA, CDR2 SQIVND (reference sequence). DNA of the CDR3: TGTGCCAGTAGTATAGCCCAGGACAGTTCTAGCAATCAGCCCCAGCATTTT. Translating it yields CASSIAQDSSSNQPQHF. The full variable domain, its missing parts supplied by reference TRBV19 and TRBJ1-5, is DGGITQSPKYLFRKEGQNVTLSCEQNLNHDAMYWYRQDPGQGLRLIYYSQIVNDFQKGDIAEGYSVSREKKESFPLTVTSAQKNPTAFYLCASSIAQDSSSNQPQHFGDGTRLSIL.

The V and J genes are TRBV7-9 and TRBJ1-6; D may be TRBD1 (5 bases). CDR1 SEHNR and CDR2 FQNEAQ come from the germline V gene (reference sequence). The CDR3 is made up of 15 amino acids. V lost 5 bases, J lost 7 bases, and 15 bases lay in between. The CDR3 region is CASSRGGKENSPLHF. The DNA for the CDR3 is TGTGCCAGCAGCCGGGGGGGGAAGGAGAATTCACCCCTCCACTTT.

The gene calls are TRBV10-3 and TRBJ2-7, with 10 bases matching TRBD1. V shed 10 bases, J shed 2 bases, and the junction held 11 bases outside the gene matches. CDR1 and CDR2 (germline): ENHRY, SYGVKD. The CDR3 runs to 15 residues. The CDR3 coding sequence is TGTGCCAGCAAAAAAGACAGGGGGCCTACCTACGAGCAGTACTTC. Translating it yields CASKKDRGPTYEQYF.

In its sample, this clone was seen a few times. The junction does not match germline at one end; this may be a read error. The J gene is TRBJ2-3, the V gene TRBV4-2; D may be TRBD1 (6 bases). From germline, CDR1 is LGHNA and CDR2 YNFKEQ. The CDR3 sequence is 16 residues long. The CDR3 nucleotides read TGTGCCAGCAGCAAAGAGGGTGGGACAAGCACAGATACGCAGTATTTT. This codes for CASSKEGGTSTDTQYF.